Listed below are T cell receptor beta chains from one sample, sequenced in a study of a mutant IDH1 vaccine in newly diagnosed glioma. Assay: immunoSEQ multiplex PCR; the TCRdb copy retains only in-frame clones and omits some. The sample lists about 40,000 clones, roughly 84% occurring once. The antigens these receptors bind are not known. The sample here was PBMCs, taken from a glioma patient whose treatment included an IDH1 peptide vaccine. The receptors were sampled from a woman aged 45-59 years with glioma. Both conserved end residues are part of each CDR3. The order of the fields is D gene, clone size, J gene, V gene, CDR3 DNA, CDR3 protein. A D gene is named only where the DNA matches it firmly. Size is omitted from some rows. Given values are once, few, many or a class for expanded clones.

d_call: TRBD1
clone_size: NA
j_call: TRBJ1-1
v_call: TRBV27
cdr3_nt: TGTGCCAGCAAGTCCGGGACAGGGGGCGGACTTACGAACACTGAAGCTTTCTTT
cdr3_aa: CASKSGTGGGLTNTEAFF

d_call: TRBD1
clone_size: NA
j_call: TRBJ2-2
v_call: TRBV9
cdr3_nt: TGTGCCAGCAGCGGGACCGGGACAGGGGGCACCGGGGAGCTGTTTTTT
cdr3_aa: CASSGTGTGGTGELFF

d_call: NA
clone_size: once
j_call: TRBJ1-4
v_call: TRBV7-9
cdr3_nt: TGTGCCAGCAGCTTAGATTTCCTTAATGAAAAACTGTTTTTT
cdr3_aa: CASSLDFLNEKLFF

d_call: NA
clone_size: NA
j_call: TRBJ1-1
v_call: TRBV6-1
cdr3_nt: TGTGCCAGCACCAGGGTCGAAGGAACTGAAGCTTTCTTT
cdr3_aa: CASTRVEGTEAFF

d_call: NA
clone_size: NA
j_call: TRBJ1-2
v_call: TRBV5-1
cdr3_nt: TGCGCCAGCAGCTCCGCAGACAGTTCAAGCAACTATGGCTACACCTTC
cdr3_aa: CASSSADSSSNYGYTF

d_call: TRBD1
clone_size: NA
j_call: TRBJ1-2
v_call: TRBV5-6
cdr3_nt: TGTGCCAGCAGCTGGGACGGGACAGGGGCGGACTACACCTTC
cdr3_aa: CASSWDGTGADYTF

d_call: NA
clone_size: NA
j_call: TRBJ2-7
v_call: TRBV27
cdr3_nt: TGTGCCAGCAGTTTAAGGGGCCCTAGCTCCTACGAGCAGTACTTC
cdr3_aa: CASSLRGPSSYEQYF

d_call: TRBD1
clone_size: NA
j_call: TRBJ1-2
v_call: TRBV2
cdr3_nt: TGTGCCAGCACTTCCTCCGGGACAGGGATCGGCTACACCTTC
cdr3_aa: CASTSSGTGIGYTF

d_call: TRBD1
clone_size: NA
j_call: TRBJ1-2
v_call: TRBV5-4
cdr3_nt: TGTGCCAGCAGCCGAGGCCCCGACAGGGTCTATGGCTACACCTTC
cdr3_aa: CASSRGPDRVYGYTF

d_call: NA
clone_size: NA
j_call: TRBJ2-2
v_call: TRBV7-2
cdr3_nt: TGTGCCAGCAGCCACCGTGTGTCGGGGAACACCGGGGAGCTGTTTTTT
cdr3_aa: CASSHRVSGNTGELFF

d_call: NA
clone_size: NA
j_call: TRBJ1-2
v_call: TRBV27
cdr3_nt: TGTGCCAGCCATTCGGGAGGCTACACCTTC
cdr3_aa: CASHSGGYTF

d_call: TRBD1
clone_size: NA
j_call: TRBJ1-4
v_call: TRBV29-1
cdr3_nt: TGCAGCGCCCGGGACAGCTCTAATGAAAAACTGTTTTTT
cdr3_aa: CSARDSSNEKLFF

d_call: NA
clone_size: NA
j_call: TRBJ2-2
v_call: TRBV5-6
cdr3_nt: TGTGCCAGCAGCTCGCAGGGGCATACCGGGGAGCTGTTTTTT
cdr3_aa: CASSSQGHTGELFF

d_call: TRBD1
clone_size: NA
j_call: TRBJ1-1
v_call: TRBV4-1
cdr3_nt: TGCGCCAGCAGCCAACACAGGGGTAGCACTGAAGCTTTCTTT
cdr3_aa: CASSQHRGSTEAFF